What follows are 25 T cell receptor beta chains derived from one specimen sequenced in a study of blood T cell repertoires in COVID-19. Sequencing was performed with immunoSEQ multiplex PCR; in TCRdb, only in-frame clones are kept and a portion is missing. The profile shows about 120,000 clones, 87% of them singletons. The sequenced sample consisted of peripheral blood. These receptors came from a woman between 65 and 79 years old with acute or convalescent COVID-19.

The V and J genes are TRBV18 and TRBJ1-2; 8 bases align to TRBD1. The germline V gene has CDR1 KGHSH and CDR2 LQKENI. The CDR3 is made up of 15 amino acids. With V trimmed by 5 bases and J by 2 bases, 7 bases remained unmatched. CDR3 protein: CASSRPTGANYGYTF. In DNA form, the CDR3 reads TGTGCCAGCTCAAGACCGACAGGGGCCAACTATGGCTACACCTTC.

The V and J genes are TRBV7-9 and TRBJ2-1; D is uncertain. V was trimmed by 2 bases and J by 7 bases, leaving 3 bases between them. The CDR3 is 11 amino acids. Germline values: CDR1 SEHNR, CDR2 FQNEAQ (reference sequence). The DNA for the CDR3 is TGTGCCAGCAGCTTATTAAATGAGCAGTTCTTC. The encoded protein is CASSLLNEQFF.

This clone was detected once. The J gene is TRBJ2-7, the V gene TRBV27; 9 bases line up with TRBD2. V was pared by 6 bases and J by 2 bases, with 5 bases of the junction left unmatched. CDR1 MNHEY and CDR2 SMNVEV come from the germline V gene (reference sequence). The CDR3 length is 14 residues. The CDR3 DNA sequence: TGTGCCAGCAGGGCCCTAGCGGGGCCCTACGAGCAGTACTTC. Residues: CASRALAGPYEQYF.

This clone was detected a few times. The chain carries TRBV5-1 and TRBJ1-4, with 7 bases that match TRBD1. CDR1 is SGHRS and CDR2 is YFSETQ in the germline V gene. V was clipped by 0 bases and J by 4 bases; unmatched bases: 3. The CDR3 is 15 amino acids. The CDR3 reads CASSLAGQVNEKLFF. The CDR3 nucleotides read TGCGCCAGCAGCTTGGCCGGACAGGTTAATGAAAAACTGTTTTTT.

This chain joins TRBV29-1 and TRBJ1-2, with D maybe TRBD1 (6 bases). Germline loops: CDR1 SQVTM, CDR2 ANQGSEA. The CDR3 has 13 amino acids. V was cut by 1 base and J by 5 bases, with 11 bases left in between. In DNA form, the CDR3 reads TGCAGCGTTGAAGCGCAGGGGAGATATGGCTACACCTTC. It codes for CSVEAQGRYGYTF.

The chain combines TRBV9 with TRBJ1-2; 8 positions match TRBD1. Germline V lookup: CDR1 SGDLS, CDR2 YYNGEE. The junction had 8 bases not matched to a gene; V was cut back by 7 bases and J by 6 bases. The CDR3 is 13 residues long. CDR3 DNA: TGTGCCAGCGGACAGGGTAGTTTACATGGCTACACCTTC. This codes for CASGQGSLHGYTF.

The chain is built from TRBV4-1 and TRBJ1-1, with no clear D. Germline assignment: CDR1 MGHRA and CDR2 YSYEKL. Trimming shortened V by 0 bases and J by 10 bases, and 15 bases separated the two germline ends. This CDR3 comprises 14 residues. CDR3 in amino acids: CASSQDLGPEGAFF. CDR3 coding DNA: TGCGCCAGCAGCCAAGATCTTGGGCCTGAGGGAGCTTTCTTT.

This clone showed up just a few times. This rearrangement joins TRBV5-1 to TRBJ1-6; 10 nucleotides line up with TRBD1. J gave up 6 bases and V 0 bases, and 0 bases lay outside the gene matches. Germline lookup yields CDR1 SGHRS and CDR2 YFSETQ. This CDR3 comprises 15 residues. The CDR3 DNA reads as TGCGCCAGCAGCTTGGGGACAGGGGGTAATTCACCCCTCCACTTT. Its protein product is CASSLGTGGNSPLHF.

V is TRBV2 and J is TRBJ1-5, with D possibly being TRBD1 (6 bases). Deletions cut 6 bases from V and 1 base from J, with 10 bases between. The CDR3 runs 14 residues. Per the germline V gene, CDR1 is SNHLY and CDR2 is FYNNEI. This CDR3 is CASRDRQSNQPQHF. In DNA form, the CDR3 reads TGTGCCAGCAGGGACAGACAAAGCAATCAGCCCCAGCATTTT.

CDR3 loop: CASSGDINQPQHF. DNA of the CDR3: TGCGCCAGCAGCGGGGACATCAATCAGCCCCAGCATTTT. The chain recombines TRBV4-1 with TRBJ1-5; D possibly corresponds to TRBD1 (6 bases). CDR1 is MGHRA and CDR2 is YSYEKL in the germline V gene. The CDR3 covers 13 residues. V shed 5 bases and J shed 3 bases, with 8 bases lying between them.

The chain combines TRBV28 with TRBJ1-4; D might be TRBD1 (5 bases). The CDR3 consists of 13 residues. Germline loops: CDR1 MDHEN, CDR2 SYDVKM. V gave up 8 bases and J gave up 0 bases, with 7 bases separating them. In nucleotides, the CDR3 is TGTGCCAGCCGGGGGGCAACTAATGAAAAACTGTTTTTT. It specifies CASRGATNEKLFF. Complete variable domain (other parts from reference TRBV28 and TRBJ1-4): DVKVTQSSRYLVKRTGEKVFLECVQDMDHENMFWYRQDPGLGLRLIYFSYDVKMKEKGDIPEGYSVSREKKERFSLILESASTNQTSMYLCASRGATNEKLFFGSGTQLSVL.

The rearrangement joins TRBV5-4 to TRBJ2-5; the match to TRBD2 covers 10 bases. The CDR3 is 16 amino acids. Per the germline V gene, CDR1 is SGHNT and CDR2 is YYREEE (reference sequence). The V gene end was trimmed by 4 bases and the J gene end by 5 bases; junction bases not matched to a gene: 11. The CDR3 DNA reads as TGTGCCAGCAGCCCCAGGACTAGCGGAGGGCGGGAGACCCAGTACTTC. This sequence encodes CASSPRTSGGRETQYF.

This clone appeared once. The chain is built from TRBV27 and TRBJ2-1; the D gene is possibly TRBD2 (6 bases). V dropped 6 bases and J dropped 12 bases, with 24 bases sitting between them. CDR1 and CDR2 from the germline V gene are MNHEY and SMNVEV (reference sequence). This CDR3 is built from 15 residues. CDR3 region: CASSPAWGTVEGQFF. The CDR3 region has the DNA TGTGCCAGCAGCCCCGCTTGGGGGACGGTGGAGGGGCAGTTCTTC.

The CDR3 is CASRPTGSYGYTF. Written as DNA, the CDR3 is TGTGCCAGCAGGCCGACAGGGAGCTATGGCTACACCTTC. The chain is built from TRBV28 and TRBJ1-2, with 7 bases lining up with TRBD1. Trimming cost V 6 bases and J 4 bases; bases outside gene matches: 5. The CDR3 spans 13 residues. Germline CDR1 and CDR2: MDHEN and SYDVKM.

The chain has TRBV6-6 and TRBJ1-5; 7 bases align to TRBD1. This CDR3 spans 14 amino acids. Germline CDR1 MNHNY, CDR2 SVGAGI (reference sequence). J was trimmed by 3 bases and V by 6 bases; bases with no gene match: 5. CDR3 DNA sequence: TGTGCCAGCAGAGCAGGGACAGACAATCAGCCCCAGCATTTT. It translates to CASRAGTDNQPQHF.

This clone has a handful of counts. The rearrangement joins TRBV2 to TRBJ1-2; tentative D call: TRBD1 (5 bases). The germline gives CDR1 SNHLY, CDR2 FYNNEI. V was clipped by 6 bases and J by 2 bases, with 13 bases between them. The CDR3 runs 14 residues. CDR3 amino acids: CASSGRGRNYGYTF. DNA for the CDR3: TGTGCCAGCAGCGGACGGGGGAGGAACTATGGCTACACCTTC.

V usage is TRBV2 and J usage is TRBJ2-1, with 10 bases aligning to TRBD2. V gave up 8 bases and J gave up 4 bases; unmatched junction bases: 5. In germline, CDR1 is SNHLY, CDR2 FYNNEI. The CDR3 runs 14 residues. CDR3 bases: TGTGCCAGCTTAGCGGGGGGTCTGTACAATGAGCAGTTCTTC. Translation gives CASLAGGLYNEQFF.

This clone was seen just once. The V and J genes are TRBV7-9 and TRBJ1-2, with 7 bases that match TRBD1. Germline V gives CDR1 SEHNR, CDR2 FQNEAQ (reference sequence). V was pared by 3 bases and J by 5 bases, with 9 bases of the junction left unmatched. The CDR3 extends over 15 amino acids. The chain's CDR3 is CASSLYTRQGYGYTF. As DNA, the CDR3 is TGTGCCAGCAGCTTGTATACCCGACAGGGATATGGCTACACCTTC.

The chain is built from TRBV9 and TRBJ2-5; 8 bases map to TRBD1. Per germline, CDR1 SGDLS and CDR2 YYNGEE. V lost 0 bases, J lost 5 bases, and 9 bases stayed unmatched. The CDR3 runs to 16 residues. CDR3 DNA: TGTGCCAGCAGCGTAGGCCAGGGGGCGCGATGGGAGACCCAGTACTTC. Amino acid sequence: CASSVGQGARWETQYF.

V is TRBV28 and J is TRBJ1-1; D is unclear. V lost 2 bases and J lost 3, with 7 bases in between. The CDR3 is 13 residues long. Germline CDR1 reads MDHEN; CDR2 reads SYDVKM. Here the CDR3 DNA reads TGTGCCAGCAGTTTAAAAGCTGACACTGAAGCTTTCTTT. Its protein product is CASSLKADTEAFF.

V is TRBV18 and J is TRBJ2-1, with 8 nucleotides matching TRBD2. The CDR3 spans 16 residues. Germline CDR1 reads KGHSH; CDR2 reads LQKENI. V lost 6 bases and J lost 0; bases outside the gene matches: 7. CDR3 DNA sequence: TGTGCCAGCTCGCGGACTAGCTCAAGCTCCTACAATGAGCAGTTCTTC. Translating gives CASSRTSSSSYNEQFF. Looking up the rest from reference TRBV18 and TRBJ2-1 gives the full variable domain: NAGVMQNPRHLVRRRGQEARLRCSPMKGHSHVYWYRQLPEEGLKFMVYLQKENIIDESGMPKERFSAEFPKEGPSILRIQQVVRGDSAAYFCASSRTSSSSYNEQFFGPGTRLTVL.

This sequence joins TRBV9 and TRBJ2-7; TRBD1 matches at 7 bases. This CDR3 is 15 amino acids long. CDR1 and CDR2 from the germline V gene are SGDLS and YYNGEE. The V segment lost 4 bases and the J segment 0 bases; nucleotides outside the gene matches: 7. This chain's CDR3 is CASSNGQVISYEQYF. The CDR3 coding sequence is TGTGCCAGCAGCAACGGACAGGTCATCTCCTACGAGCAGTACTTC.

V and J are TRBV5-1 and TRBJ1-1, with D hard to call. The germline V and J ends were trimmed by 0 bases and 1 base, with 7 bases remaining between them. The germline V gene encodes CDR1 SGHRS and CDR2 YFSETQ. The CDR3 loop spans 14 amino acids. This CDR3 reads CASSLVVENTEAFF. The CDR3 DNA reads as TGCGCCAGCAGCTTGGTTGTAGAGAACACTGAAGCTTTCTTT.

The rearrangement links TRBV10-2 to TRBJ2-1, with 12 bases matching TRBD2. From germline, CDR1 is WSHSY and CDR2 SAAADI. V lost 9 bases and J lost 7; bases outside the gene matches: 4. The CDR3 is 13 residues long. The CDR3 reads CASRTSGENEQFF. The CDR3 DNA follows: TGCGCCAGTAGGACTAGCGGGGAGAATGAGCAGTTCTTC.

The rearrangement uses TRBV25-1 and TRBJ1-4; 10 nucleotides agree with TRBD1. Germline V gene lookup returns CDR1 MGHDK and CDR2 SYGVNS. CDR3 length: 14 amino acids. After removal of 4 bases from V and 8 bases from J, the junction contained 4 bases not matched to a gene. DNA of the CDR3: TGTGCCAGCAGTGGGGACAGGGGTGTAGAAAAACTGTTTTTT. Translating gives CASSGDRGVEKLFF.